The rows below give T cell receptor beta chains drawn from one sample of a study of blood T cell repertoires in COVID-19. Profiled with immunoSEQ multiplex PCR; TCRdb holds only in-frame clones, not every one. The table lists 300,000 to 350,000 clones, about 90% of them singletons. Sequenced: PBMCs or T cells enriched from blood (not recorded which). These receptors all stem from a woman between 18 and 30 years old with acute COVID-19. Both conserved end residues are part of each CDR3.

J gene: TRBJ2-1
V gene: TRBV5-1
CDR3 protein: CASSLEWGPYNEQFF

J gene: TRBJ1-1
V gene: TRBV5-1
CDR3 protein: CASSGVDRGAFF

J gene: TRBJ1-3
V gene: TRBV25-1
CDR3 protein: CASSTTGTGGNTIYF

J gene: TRBJ1-2
V gene: TRBV27
CDR3 protein: CASSLTGGYGYTF

J gene: TRBJ1-3
V gene: TRBV19
CDR3 protein: CASRVTVSGNTIYF

J gene: TRBJ1-5
V gene: TRBV7-6
CDR3 protein: CASSLDRDNQPQHF

J gene: TRBJ1-2
V gene: TRBV6-5
CDR3 protein: CASSYGTGVVNYGYTF

J gene: TRBJ2-7
V gene: TRBV27
CDR3 protein: CASSLSGTPYEQYF

J gene: TRBJ1-5
V gene: TRBV2
CDR3 protein: CASSAPDRNNQPQHF

J gene: TRBJ1-2
V gene: TRBV27
CDR3 protein: CASRTFRDLYGYTF

J gene: TRBJ2-1
V gene: TRBV7-3
CDR3 protein: CASSPGLAGDQFF

J gene: TRBJ2-1
V gene: TRBV7-9
CDR3 protein: CASSLGSYNEQFF

J gene: TRBJ1-6
V gene: TRBV18
CDR3 protein: CASYQGVNSPLHF

J gene: TRBJ2-7
V gene: TRBV27
CDR3 protein: CASSLSRQPQNDEQYF

J gene: TRBJ1-5
V gene: TRBV7-8
CDR3 protein: CASSLARTGDQPQHF

J gene: TRBJ2-5
V gene: TRBV5-6
CDR3 protein: CASSLVGGGGQETQYF

J gene: TRBJ1-2
V gene: TRBV18
CDR3 protein: CASSPPGQSNYGYTF

J gene: TRBJ1-4
V gene: TRBV6-6
CDR3 protein: CASSRLRLTTNEKLFF

J gene: TRBJ1-2
V gene: TRBV28
CDR3 protein: CASRMTNNYGYTF

J gene: TRBJ2-1
V gene: TRBV10-1
CDR3 protein: CASSESGLGLEQFF

J gene: TRBJ2-7
V gene: TRBV28
CDR3 protein: CASSVSGTSGSYEQYF

J gene: TRBJ1-1
V gene: TRBV9
CDR3 protein: CASSAEGRADTEAFF

J gene: TRBJ2-2
V gene: TRBV5-1
CDR3 protein: CASSTVGTGELFF

J gene: TRBJ1-2
V gene: TRBV5-1
CDR3 protein: CASSLAGDRAYGYTF

J gene: TRBJ1-1
V gene: TRBV29-1
CDR3 protein: CSQNRAGRTNTEAFF

J gene: TRBJ2-3
V gene: TRBV19
CDR3 protein: CASSAHSGRAKDTQYF

J gene: TRBJ1-5
V gene: TRBV2
CDR3 protein: CASSEQGNQPQHF

J gene: TRBJ2-5
V gene: TRBV4-2
CDR3 protein: CASSQDLAGQETQYF

J gene: TRBJ1-2
V gene: TRBV7-9
CDR3 protein: CASSNSGGRDNGYTF

J gene: TRBJ1-1
V gene: TRBV28
CDR3 protein: CASRTAGKNTEAFF

J gene: TRBJ1-1
V gene: TRBV3-1/TRBV3-2
CDR3 protein: CASSRQGAGTEAFF

J gene: TRBJ2-3
V gene: TRBV7-3
CDR3 protein: CASSSRGSTDTQYF

J gene: TRBJ2-2
V gene: TRBV10-3
CDR3 protein: CAIRATGTGDTGELFF

J gene: TRBJ1-1
V gene: TRBV3-1/TRBV3-2
CDR3 protein: CASSPADSGTEAFF

J gene: TRBJ2-2
V gene: TRBV11-3
CDR3 protein: CASSKGLAGANTGELFF

J gene: TRBJ2-6
V gene: TRBV7-9
CDR3 protein: CASSWGQPSGANVLTF

J gene: TRBJ2-7
V gene: TRBV7-2
CDR3 protein: CASSLAGGQGMYEQYF

J gene: TRBJ1-5
V gene: TRBV6-6
CDR3 protein: CASTLGVTQPQHF

J gene: TRBJ1-1
V gene: TRBV12-5
CDR3 protein: CASVSDGYTEAFF

J gene: TRBJ2-2
V gene: TRBV19
CDR3 protein: CASKGSGRGTGELFF

J gene: TRBJ2-7
V gene: TRBV11-2
CDR3 protein: CASSFSVGQDASYEQYF

J gene: TRBJ1-2
V gene: TRBV28
CDR3 protein: CASSQGQGIDYGYTF

J gene: TRBJ1-3
V gene: TRBV28
CDR3 protein: CASETGSSGNTIYF

J gene: TRBJ2-5
V gene: TRBV2
CDR3 protein: CASGGLAGETQYF

J gene: TRBJ2-7
V gene: TRBV2
CDR3 protein: CASSEPGRRGIEQYF

J gene: TRBJ1-3
V gene: TRBV9
CDR3 protein: CASSVGEPGNTIYF

J gene: TRBJ1-5
V gene: TRBV19
CDR3 protein: CASSITISRSDQPQHF

J gene: TRBJ2-4
V gene: TRBV2
CDR3 protein: CASSDLGELSIQYF

J gene: TRBJ2-7
V gene: TRBV27
CDR3 protein: CASSPRAGAYEQYF

J gene: TRBJ1-2
V gene: TRBV28
CDR3 protein: CASSPSTVIPYGYTF

J gene: TRBJ2-1
V gene: TRBV7-2
CDR3 protein: CASSLVTGNYNEQFF

J gene: TRBJ1-2
V gene: TRBV5-1
CDR3 protein: CASSGGQPRCGYGYTF

J gene: TRBJ1-1
V gene: TRBV5-6
CDR3 protein: CASSPLRGALAEAFF